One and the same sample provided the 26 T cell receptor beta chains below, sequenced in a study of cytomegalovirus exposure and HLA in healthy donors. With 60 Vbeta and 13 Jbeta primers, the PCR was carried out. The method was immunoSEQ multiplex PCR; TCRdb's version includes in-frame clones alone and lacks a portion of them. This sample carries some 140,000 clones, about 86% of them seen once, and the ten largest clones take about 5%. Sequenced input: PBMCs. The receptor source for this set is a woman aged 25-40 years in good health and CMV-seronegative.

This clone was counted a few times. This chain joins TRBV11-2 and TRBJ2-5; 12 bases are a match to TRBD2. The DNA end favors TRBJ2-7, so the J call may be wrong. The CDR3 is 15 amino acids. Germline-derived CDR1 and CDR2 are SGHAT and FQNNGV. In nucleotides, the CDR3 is TGTGCCAGCAGCCTCCCGGGACTAGCGGGCTACGAGCAGTACTTC. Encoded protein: CASSLPGLAGYEQYF.

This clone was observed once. The CDR3 is CASSFQDWYSNQPQHF. Here the CDR3 DNA reads TGTGCCAGCAGTTTCCAGGACTGGTATAGCAATCAGCCCCAGCATTTT. The gene calls are TRBV6-5 and TRBJ1-5, with D uncertain. CDR3 length equals 16 residues. V was trimmed by 4 bases and J by 0 bases, leaving 13 bases between them. CDR1 and CDR2 (germline): MNHEY, SVGAGI.

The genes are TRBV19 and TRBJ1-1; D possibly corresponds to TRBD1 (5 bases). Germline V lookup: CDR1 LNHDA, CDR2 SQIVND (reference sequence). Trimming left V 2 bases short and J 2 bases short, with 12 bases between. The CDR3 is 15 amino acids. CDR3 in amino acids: CASSITGRPNTEAFF. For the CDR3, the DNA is TGTGCCAGTAGTATAACAGGTCGGCCAAACACTGAAGCTTTCTTT.

The CDR3 reads CASSLDQAADYGYTF. DNA of the CDR3: TGTGCCAGCAGCTTAGATCAGGCAGCTGACTATGGCTACACCTTC. The chain combines TRBV11-2 with TRBJ1-2, with no clear D. CDR1 and CDR2 from the germline V gene are SGHAT and FQNNGV. Trimming took 0 bases from V and 3 from J, leaving 11 bases between them. CDR3 length: 15 residues.

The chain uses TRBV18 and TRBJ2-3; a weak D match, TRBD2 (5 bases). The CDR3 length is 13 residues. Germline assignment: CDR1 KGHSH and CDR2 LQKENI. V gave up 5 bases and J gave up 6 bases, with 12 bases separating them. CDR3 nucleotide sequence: TGTGCCAGCTCAATGGGCGGGCTGGATACGCAGTATTTT. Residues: CASSMGGLDTQYF. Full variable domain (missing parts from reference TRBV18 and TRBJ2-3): NAGVMQNPRHLVRRRGQEARLRCSPMKGHSHVYWYRQLPEEGLKFMVYLQKENIIDESGMPKERFSAEFPKEGPSILRIQQVVRGDSAAYFCASSMGGLDTQYFGPGTRLTVL.

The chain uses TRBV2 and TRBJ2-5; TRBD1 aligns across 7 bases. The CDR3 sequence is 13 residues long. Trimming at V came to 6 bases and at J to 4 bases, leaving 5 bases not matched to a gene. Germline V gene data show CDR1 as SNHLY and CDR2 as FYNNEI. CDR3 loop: CASRTTGAETQYF. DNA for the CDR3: TGTGCCAGCAGGACCACAGGGGCAGAGACCCAGTACTTC.

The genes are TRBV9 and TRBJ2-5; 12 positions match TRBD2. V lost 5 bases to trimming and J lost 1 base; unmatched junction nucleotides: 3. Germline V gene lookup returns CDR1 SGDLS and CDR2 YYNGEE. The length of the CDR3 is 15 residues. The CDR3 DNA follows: TGTGCCAGCAGTGGACTAGCGGGGTTCCAAGAGACCCAGTACTTC. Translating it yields CASSGLAGFQETQYF.

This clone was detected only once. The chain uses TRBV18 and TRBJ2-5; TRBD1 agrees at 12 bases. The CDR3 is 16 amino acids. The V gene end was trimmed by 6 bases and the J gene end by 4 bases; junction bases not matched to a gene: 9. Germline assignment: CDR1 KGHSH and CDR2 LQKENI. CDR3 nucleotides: TGTGCCAGCTCTCTTTGGGACAGGGGGCCAGGAGAGACCCAGTACTTC. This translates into CASSLWDRGPGETQYF.

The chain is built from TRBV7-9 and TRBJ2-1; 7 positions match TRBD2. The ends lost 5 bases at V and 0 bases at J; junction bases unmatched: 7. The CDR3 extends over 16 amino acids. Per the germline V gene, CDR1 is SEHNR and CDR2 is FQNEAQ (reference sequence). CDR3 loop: CASSPRGGTSYNEQFF. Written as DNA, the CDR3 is TGTGCCAGCAGCCCCCGGGGAGGGACCTCCTACAATGAGCAGTTCTTC.

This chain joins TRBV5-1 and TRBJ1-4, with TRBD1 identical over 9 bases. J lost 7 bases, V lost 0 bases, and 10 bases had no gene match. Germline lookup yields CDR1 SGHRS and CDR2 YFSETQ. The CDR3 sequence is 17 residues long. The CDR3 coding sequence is TGCGCCAGCAGCTTGGCCACCGACGGACAGGGGCGTGAAAAACTGTTTTTT. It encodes CASSLATDGQGREKLFF.

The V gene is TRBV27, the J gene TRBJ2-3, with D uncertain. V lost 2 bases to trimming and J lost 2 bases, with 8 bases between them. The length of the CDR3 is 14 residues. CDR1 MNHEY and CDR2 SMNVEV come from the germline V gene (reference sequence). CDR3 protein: CASSLGPTTDTQYF. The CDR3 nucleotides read TGTGCCAGCAGTTTAGGGCCGACCACAGATACGCAGTATTTT.

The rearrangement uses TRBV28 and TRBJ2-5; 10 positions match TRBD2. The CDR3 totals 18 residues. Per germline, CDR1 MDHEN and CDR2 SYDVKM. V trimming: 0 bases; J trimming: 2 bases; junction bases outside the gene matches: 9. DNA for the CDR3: TGTGCCAGCAGTTTATGGGGGACTAGCGTGAACCCTCAAGAGACCCAGTACTTC. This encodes CASSLWGTSVNPQETQYF.

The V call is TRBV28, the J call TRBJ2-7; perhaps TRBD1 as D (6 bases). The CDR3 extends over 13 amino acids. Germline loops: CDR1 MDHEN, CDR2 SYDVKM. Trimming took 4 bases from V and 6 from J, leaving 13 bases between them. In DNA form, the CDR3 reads TGTGCCAGCAGTTCCAGGGGCTCAGGCGAGCAGTACTTC. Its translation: CASSSRGSGEQYF.

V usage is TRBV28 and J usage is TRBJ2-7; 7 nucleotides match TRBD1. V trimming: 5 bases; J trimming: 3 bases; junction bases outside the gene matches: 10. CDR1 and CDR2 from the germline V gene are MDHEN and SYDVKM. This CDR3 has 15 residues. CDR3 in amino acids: CASSPLDRTHYEQYF. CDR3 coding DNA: TGTGCCAGCAGTCCCCTGGACAGGACCCACTACGAGCAGTACTTC.

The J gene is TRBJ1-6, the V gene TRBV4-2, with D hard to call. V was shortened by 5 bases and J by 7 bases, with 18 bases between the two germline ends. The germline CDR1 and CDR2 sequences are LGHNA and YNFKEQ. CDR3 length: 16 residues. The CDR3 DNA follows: TGTGCCAGCAGCAATACCCCACGGTCCCTCAATTCACCCCTCCACTTT. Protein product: CASSNTPRSLNSPLHF.

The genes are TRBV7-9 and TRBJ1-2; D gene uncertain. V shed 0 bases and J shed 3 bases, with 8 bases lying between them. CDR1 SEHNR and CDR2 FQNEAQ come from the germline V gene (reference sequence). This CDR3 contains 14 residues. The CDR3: CASSLARSDYGYTF. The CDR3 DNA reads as TGTGCCAGCAGCTTAGCGAGGAGTGACTATGGCTACACCTTC.

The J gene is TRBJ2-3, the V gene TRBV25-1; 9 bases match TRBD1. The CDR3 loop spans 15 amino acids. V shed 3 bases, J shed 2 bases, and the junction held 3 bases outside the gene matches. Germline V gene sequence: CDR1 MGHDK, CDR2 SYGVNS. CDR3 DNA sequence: TGTGCCAGCAGTGACGGACAGGGGATCACAGATACGCAGTATTTT. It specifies CASSDGQGITDTQYF.

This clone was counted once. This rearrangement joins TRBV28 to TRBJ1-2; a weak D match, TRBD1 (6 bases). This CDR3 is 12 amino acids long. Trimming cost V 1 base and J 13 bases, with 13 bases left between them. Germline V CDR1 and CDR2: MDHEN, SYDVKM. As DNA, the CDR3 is TGTGCCAGCAGTTTATTGGGGGCCCCAGGCACCTTC. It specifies CASSLLGAPGTF.

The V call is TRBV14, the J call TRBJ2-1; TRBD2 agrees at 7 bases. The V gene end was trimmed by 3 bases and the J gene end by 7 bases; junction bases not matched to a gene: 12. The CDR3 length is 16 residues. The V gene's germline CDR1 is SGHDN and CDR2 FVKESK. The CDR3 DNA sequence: TGTGCCAGCAGCCAGGACCGGGACTACCTGGGGAATGAGCAGTTCTTC. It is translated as CASSQDRDYLGNEQFF.

The CDR3: CASRFWTSGSDEQFF. The CDR3 region has the DNA TGTGCCAGCAGGTTCTGGACTAGCGGTTCCGATGAGCAGTTCTTC. This chain links TRBV5-4 with TRBJ2-1; 10 nucleotides line up with TRBD2. Germline V lookup: CDR1 SGHNT, CDR2 YYREEE (reference sequence). This CDR3 comprises 15 residues. V was clipped by 5 bases and J by 8 bases; unmatched bases: 10.

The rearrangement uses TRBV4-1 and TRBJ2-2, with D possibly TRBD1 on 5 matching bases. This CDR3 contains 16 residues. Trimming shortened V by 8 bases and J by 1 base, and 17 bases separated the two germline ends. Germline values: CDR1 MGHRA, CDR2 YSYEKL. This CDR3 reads CASRKVDRQNTGELFF. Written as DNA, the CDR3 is TGCGCCAGCCGGAAGGTAGACAGACAGAACACCGGGGAGCTGTTTTTT.

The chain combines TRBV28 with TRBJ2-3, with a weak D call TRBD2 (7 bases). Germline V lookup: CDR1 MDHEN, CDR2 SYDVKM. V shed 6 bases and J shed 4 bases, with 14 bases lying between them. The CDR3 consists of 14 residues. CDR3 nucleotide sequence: TGTGCCAGCAGCCTAGGGGGGGGCCCAGATACGCAGTATTTT. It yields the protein CASSLGGGPDTQYF.

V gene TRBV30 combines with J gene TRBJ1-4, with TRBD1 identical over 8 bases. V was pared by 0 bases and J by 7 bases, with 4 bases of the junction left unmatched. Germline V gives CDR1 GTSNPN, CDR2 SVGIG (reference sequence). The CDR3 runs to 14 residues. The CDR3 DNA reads TGTGCCTGGAGTGTATGGACAGGGAGTGAAAAACTGTTTTTT. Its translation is CAWSVWTGSEKLFF.

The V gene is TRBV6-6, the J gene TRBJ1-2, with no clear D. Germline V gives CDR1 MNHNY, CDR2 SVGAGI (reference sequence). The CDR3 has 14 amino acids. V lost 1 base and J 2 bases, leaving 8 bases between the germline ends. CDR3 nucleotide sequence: TGTGCCAGCAGTTACTTTCTTACAAACTATGGCTACACCTTC. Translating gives CASSYFLTNYGYTF.

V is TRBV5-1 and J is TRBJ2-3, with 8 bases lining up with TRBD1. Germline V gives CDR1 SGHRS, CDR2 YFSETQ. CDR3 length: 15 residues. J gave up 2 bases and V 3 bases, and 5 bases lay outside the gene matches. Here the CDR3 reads CASSSGDRTTDTQYF. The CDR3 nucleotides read TGCGCCAGCAGCTCCGGGGACAGGACCACAGATACGCAGTATTTT. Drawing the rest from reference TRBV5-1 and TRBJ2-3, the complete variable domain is KAGVTQTPRYLIKTRGQQVTLSCSPISGHRSVSWYQQTPGQGLQFLFEYFSETQRNKGNFPGRFSGRQFSNSRSEMNVSTLELGDSALYLCASSSGDRTTDTQYFGPGTRLTVL.

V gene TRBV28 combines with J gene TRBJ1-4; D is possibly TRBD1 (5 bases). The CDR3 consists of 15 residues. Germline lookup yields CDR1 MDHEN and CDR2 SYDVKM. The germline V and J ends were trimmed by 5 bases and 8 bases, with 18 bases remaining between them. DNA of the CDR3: TGTGCCAGCAGTCCAGGAGCAGGGAGGAAGGAAAAACTGTTTTTT. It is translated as CASSPGAGRKEKLFF.